This TCR beta chain appears in the sequencing data of a study of metastatic and nonmetastatic thyroid tumors. Study in general: Repertoire data that came from the blood and tumor or nodule tissue of malignant and benign thyroid patients were compared. General observations from the study: Versus benign nodules, malignant thyroid tumors reportedly had significantly higher TCR beta diversity, in blood and tumor.

Each patient went into thyroid surgery without having received any treatment. A note on this clone: What it recognizes is unknown.

Authors' analysis steps: Differences in CDR3 between clinicopathological groups were drawn on to build a classifier intended to discriminate distant-metastatic papillary thyroid cancer patients. TCRdb re-called clones via MiXCR from the PCR reads. These V and J calls rely on TCRdb rather than the paper's analysis. The repertoire consists of 7,000 to 9,500 clones, with roughly 14% occurring once and the leading ten covering approximately 5.1%. V dropped 7 bases and J dropped 0 bases, with 4 bases sitting between them. CDR1 MRHNA and CDR2 SNTAGT come from the germline V gene. The CDR3 extends over 12 amino acids.

The TCR comes from a female donor with papillary thyroid cancer or a benign thyroid nodule (not recorded which). Some clones in this sample may be carry-over from other donors' samples. The chain employs TRBV6-4 and TRBJ1-5, with D hard to call. The material sequenced was blood. The CDR3 coding sequence is TGTGCCAGCAAGAATAGCAATCAGCCCCAGCATTTT. This codes for CASKNSNQPQHF.